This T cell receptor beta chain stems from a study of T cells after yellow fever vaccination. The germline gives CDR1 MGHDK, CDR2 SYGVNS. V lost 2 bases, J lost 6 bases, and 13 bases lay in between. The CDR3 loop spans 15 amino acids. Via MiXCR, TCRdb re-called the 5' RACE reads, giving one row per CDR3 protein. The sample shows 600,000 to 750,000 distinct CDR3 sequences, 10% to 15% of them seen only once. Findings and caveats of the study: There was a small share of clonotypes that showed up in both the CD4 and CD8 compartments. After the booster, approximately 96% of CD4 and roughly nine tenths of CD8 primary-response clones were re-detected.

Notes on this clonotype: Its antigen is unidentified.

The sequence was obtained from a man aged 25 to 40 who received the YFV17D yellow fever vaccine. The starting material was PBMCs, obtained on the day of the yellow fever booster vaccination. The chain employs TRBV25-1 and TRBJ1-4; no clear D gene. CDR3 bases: TGTGCCAGCAGTGAAACGGGTAAATGGTATGAAAAACTGTTTTTT. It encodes CASSETGKWYEKLFF.